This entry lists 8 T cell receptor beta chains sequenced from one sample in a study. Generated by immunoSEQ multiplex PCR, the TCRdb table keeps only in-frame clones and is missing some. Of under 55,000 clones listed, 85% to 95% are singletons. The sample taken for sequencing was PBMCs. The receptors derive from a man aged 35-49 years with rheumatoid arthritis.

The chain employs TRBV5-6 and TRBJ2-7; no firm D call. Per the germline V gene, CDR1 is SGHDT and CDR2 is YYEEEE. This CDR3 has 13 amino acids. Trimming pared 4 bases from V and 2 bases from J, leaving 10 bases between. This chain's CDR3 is CASSPGSAYEQYF. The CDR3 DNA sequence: TGTGCCAGCAGCCCCGGCAGCGCCTACGAGCAGTACTTC. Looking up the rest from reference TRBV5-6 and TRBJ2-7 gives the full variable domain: DAGVTQSPTHLIKTRGQQVTLRCSPKSGHDTVSWYQQALGQGPQFIFQYYEEEERQRGNFPDRFSGHQFPNYSSELNVNALLLGDSALYLCASSPGSAYEQYFGPGTRLTVT.

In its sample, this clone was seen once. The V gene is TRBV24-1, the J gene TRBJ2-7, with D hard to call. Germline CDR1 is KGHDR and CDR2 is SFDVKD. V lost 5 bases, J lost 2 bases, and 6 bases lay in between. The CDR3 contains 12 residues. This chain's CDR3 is CATSGQTYEQYF. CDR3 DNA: TGTGCCACCAGTGGTCAGACCTACGAGCAGTACTTC.

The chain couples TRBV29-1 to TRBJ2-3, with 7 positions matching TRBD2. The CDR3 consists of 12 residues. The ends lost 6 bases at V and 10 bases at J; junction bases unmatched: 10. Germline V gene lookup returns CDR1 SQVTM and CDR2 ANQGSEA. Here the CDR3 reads CSVWSSGSAQYF. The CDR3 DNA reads TGCAGCGTGTGGTCTAGCGGCAGCGCGCAGTATTTT.

The CDR3 nucleotides are TGCAGTGCTAGTTCGTTCCTAGCGGGAATCCCCCATGAGCAGTTCTTC. It yields the protein CSASSFLAGIPHEQFF. The chain joins TRBV20-1 to TRBJ2-1, with 9 positions matching TRBD2. This CDR3 has 16 residues. Germline CDR1 and CDR2: DFQATT and SNEGSKA (reference sequence). V dropped 3 bases and J dropped 8; count of bases not matched to a gene: 14.

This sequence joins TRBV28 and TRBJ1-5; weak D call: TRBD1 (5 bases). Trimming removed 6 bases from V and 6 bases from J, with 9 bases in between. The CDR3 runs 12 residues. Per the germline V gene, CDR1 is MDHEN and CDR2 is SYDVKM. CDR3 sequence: CASSVGVQPQHF. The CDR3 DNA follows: TGTGCCAGCAGCGTAGGGGTTCAGCCCCAGCATTTT. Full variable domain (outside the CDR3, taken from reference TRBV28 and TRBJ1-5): DVKVTQSSRYLVKRTGEKVFLECVQDMDHENMFWYRQDPGLGLRLIYFSYDVKMKEKGDIPEGYSVSREKKERFSLILESASTNQTSMYLCASSVGVQPQHFGDGTRLSIL.

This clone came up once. The DNA of the CDR3 is TGTGCCAGCAGTGAACTAGCGGGGGGGCCCGGGGAGCTGTTTTTT. Its protein product is CASSELAGGPGELFF. V is TRBV6-1 and J is TRBJ2-2; 12 bases align to TRBD2. From germline, CDR1 is MNHNS and CDR2 SASEGT. The V segment lost 2 bases and the J segment 6 bases; nucleotides outside the gene matches: 1. There are 15 residues in the CDR3.

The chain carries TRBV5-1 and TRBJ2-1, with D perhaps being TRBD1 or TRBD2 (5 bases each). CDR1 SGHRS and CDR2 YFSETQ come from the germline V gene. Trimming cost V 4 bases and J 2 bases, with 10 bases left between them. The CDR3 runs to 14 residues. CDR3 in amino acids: CASSETGPYNEQFF. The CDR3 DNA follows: TGCGCCAGCAGCGAGACGGGACCCTACAATGAGCAGTTCTTC.

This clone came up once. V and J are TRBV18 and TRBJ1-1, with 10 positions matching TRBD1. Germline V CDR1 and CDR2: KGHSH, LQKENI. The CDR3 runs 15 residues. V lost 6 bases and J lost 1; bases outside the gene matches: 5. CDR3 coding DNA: TGTGCCAGCTCGCAGACAGGGGGCGGGAACACTGAAGCTTTCTTT. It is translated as CASSQTGGGNTEAFF.